These 18 T cell receptor beta chains were all obtained from the same sample, sequenced in a study of T cell responses to AZD1222 COVID-19 vaccine. The repertoire was sequenced with immunoSEQ multiplex PCR; TCRdb's copy has only in-frame clones and lacks some. The repertoire holds roughly 130,000 clones, with approximately 88% as singletons. The specimen comprised peripheral blood, sampled on day 0 of MenACWY control vaccination. The receptors shown here come from an adult in good health.

The chain employs TRBV7-9 and TRBJ1-1, with TRBD1 as a possible D gene (5 bases). Germline V lookup: CDR1 SEHNR, CDR2 FQNEAQ (reference sequence). Trimming left V 5 bases short and J 5 bases short, with 15 bases between. The CDR3 is made up of 14 amino acids. DNA for the CDR3: TGTGCCAGCAGCGAGCAGGGACGGAGGACTGAAGCTTTCTTT. Protein sequence: CASSEQGRRTEAFF. Filled out from reference TRBV7-9 and TRBJ1-1, the complete variable domain reads DTGVSQNPRHKITKRGQNVTFRCDPISEHNRLYWYRQTLGQGPEFLTYFQNEAQLEKSRLLSDRFSAERPKGSFSTLEIQRTEQGDSAMYLCASSEQGRRTEAFFGQGTRLTVV.

CDR3: CASSVMGGSGNTIYF. In DNA, the CDR3 is TGCGCCAGCAGTGTCATGGGGGGCTCTGGAAACACCATATATTTT. The rearrangement uses TRBV10-2 and TRBJ1-3; tentative D call: TRBD1 (5 bases). This CDR3 is 15 amino acids long. CDR1 is WSHSY, CDR2 SAAADI, per germline. V gave up 4 bases and J gave up 0 bases, with 10 bases separating them.

This clone has a single count. The chain is built from TRBV19 and TRBJ1-4; D might be TRBD1 (6 bases). V shed 3 bases and J shed 0 bases, with 17 bases lying between them. Germline CDR1 and CDR2: LNHDA and SQIVND (reference sequence). This CDR3 has 18 residues. The CDR3 loop is CASSIPAGAYSTNEKLFF. In nucleotides, the CDR3 is TGTGCCAGTAGTATCCCCGCAGGGGCCTACTCAACTAATGAAAAACTGTTTTTT.

V usage is TRBV24-1 and J usage is TRBJ2-1, with D possibly TRBD1 on 6 matching bases. The CDR3 loop spans 16 amino acids. Germline assignment: CDR1 KGHDR and CDR2 SFDVKD. V was pared by 3 bases and J by 1 base, with 12 bases between. The CDR3 reads CATSDADSKSYNEQFF. CDR3 nucleotides: TGTGCCACCAGTGATGCGGACAGTAAATCCTACAATGAGCAGTTCTTC.

This chain joins TRBV5-1 and TRBJ2-1; 15 bases are a match to TRBD2. This CDR3 comprises 18 residues. The germline CDR1 and CDR2 sequences are SGHRS and YFSETQ. V was pared by 4 bases and J by 9 bases, with 14 bases of the junction left unmatched. The DNA of the CDR3 is TGCGCCAGCAGCCAATGGACTAGCGGGAGGGCCATACGTACTGAGCAGTTCTTC. This sequence encodes CASSQWTSGRAIRTEQFF.

This sequence joins TRBV4-1 and TRBJ2-7; TRBD2 matches at 8 bases. V was clipped by 4 bases and J by 6 bases; unmatched bases: 11. Germline V gene data show CDR1 as MGHRA and CDR2 as YSYEKL. CDR3 length: 15 residues. The DNA for the CDR3 is TGCGCCAGCAGCCCTAGGACCAGCGGGAGACCCGAGCAGTACTTC. It codes for CASSPRTSGRPEQYF.

The chain carries TRBV7-9 and TRBJ2-7; 10 positions match TRBD2. This CDR3 comprises 15 residues. Germline loops: CDR1 SEHNR, CDR2 FQNEAQ (reference sequence). V shed 3 bases, J shed 6 bases, and the junction held 8 bases outside the gene matches. The CDR3 sequence: CASSFRASGSSEQYF. CDR3 DNA: TGTGCCAGCAGCTTCCGGGCTAGCGGGAGCTCCGAGCAGTACTTC.

The gene calls are TRBV7-9 and TRBJ2-5; D unclear. Trimming left V 5 bases short and J 1 base short, with 11 bases between. The CDR3 covers 14 residues. The V gene's germline CDR1 is SEHNR and CDR2 FQNEAQ (reference sequence). CDR3 DNA sequence: TGTGCCAGCAGCGGTAGGAGTTCCCAAGAGACCCAGTACTTC. This encodes CASSGRSSQETQYF.

This chain links TRBV30 with TRBJ1-6; 7 positions agree with TRBD1. V lost 0 bases, J lost 6 bases, and 5 bases stayed unmatched. Germline CDR1 is GTSNPN and CDR2 is SVGIG (reference sequence). The CDR3 contains 15 residues. Here the CDR3 DNA reads TGTGCCTGGAGTGTACCAGGGACAGCTAATTCACCCCTCCACTTT. It encodes CAWSVPGTANSPLHF.

This rearrangement joins TRBV2 to TRBJ2-7, with D possibly being TRBD2 (6 bases). V dropped 7 bases and J dropped 3 bases, with 13 bases sitting between them. CDR3 length: 13 amino acids. The germline V gene has CDR1 SNHLY and CDR2 FYNNEI. In DNA, the CDR3 is TGTGCCAGCACCCCGGCCGGGGGCTACGAGCAGTACTTC. Translating it yields CASTPAGGYEQYF.

The V and J genes are TRBV5-1 and TRBJ2-7; 8 positions match TRBD1. Trimming at V came to 2 bases and at J to 0 bases, leaving 7 bases not matched to a gene. The length of the CDR3 is 16 residues. Germline-derived CDR1 and CDR2 are SGHRS and YFSETQ. DNA of the CDR3: TGCGCCAGCAGCTTAGGACAGGGAACCAGCTCCTACGAGCAGTACTTC. Its translation is CASSLGQGTSSYEQYF.

The gene calls are TRBV5-5 and TRBJ1-3, with D perhaps TRBD1 (5 bases). The V and J ends lost 2 bases and 0 bases respectively, with 12 bases between them. From germline, CDR1 is SGHKS and CDR2 YYEKEE (reference sequence). The CDR3 sequence is 16 residues long. CDR3 protein: CASSFGAGLSGNTIYF. Written as DNA, the CDR3 is TGTGCCAGCAGCTTTGGGGCAGGCCTCTCTGGAAACACCATATATTTT.

The CDR3 DNA is TGTGCCTGGACCCCCAGACAGGGACCCTCTGGAAACACCATATATTTT. Translated, it gives CAWTPRQGPSGNTIYF. The rearrangement joins TRBV30 to TRBJ1-3; 7 positions agree with TRBD1. The CDR3 loop spans 16 amino acids. Germline assignment: CDR1 GTSNPN and CDR2 SVGIG (reference sequence). V was clipped by 4 bases and J by 0 bases; unmatched bases: 9.

The chain carries TRBV27 and TRBJ1-2; 7 positions agree with TRBD1. The germline V gene has CDR1 MNHEY and CDR2 SMNVEV (reference sequence). The V gene end was trimmed by 5 bases and the J gene end by 8 bases; junction bases not matched to a gene: 11. The CDR3 extends over 14 amino acids. CDR3 nucleotides: TGTGCCAGCAGTCCGACGACAGGGAGTTACGGCTACACCTTC. Translated, it gives CASSPTTGSYGYTF.

The rearrangement links TRBV7-3 to TRBJ2-3; the D is unclear. Trimming pared 0 bases from V and 10 bases from J, leaving 14 bases between. The CDR3 totals 14 residues. Germline V CDR1 and CDR2: SGHTA, FQGTGA. CDR3 nucleotides: TGTGCCAGCAGCTTAACGATGGCCCGTGGCGCGCAGTATTTT. It codes for CASSLTMARGAQYF.

This clone was counted a single time. The chain recombines TRBV5-1 with TRBJ2-5, with D perhaps TRBD2 (5 bases). The ends were cut back, 6 bases at V and 4 bases at J, with 10 bases in the middle. The CDR3 totals 12 residues. Per the germline V gene, CDR1 is SGHRS and CDR2 is YFSETQ. CDR3: CASKIEGETQYF. Written as DNA, the CDR3 is TGCGCCAGCAAGATTGAGGGAGAGACCCAGTACTTC. Full variable domain (remainder filled in from reference TRBV5-1 and TRBJ2-5): KAGVTQTPRYLIKTRGQQVTLSCSPISGHRSVSWYQQTPGQGLQFLFEYFSETQRNKGNFPGRFSGRQFSNSRSEMNVSTLELGDSALYLCASKIEGETQYFGPGTRLLVL.

The chain uses TRBV15 and TRBJ1-2; D is ambiguous. V was trimmed by 0 bases and J by 8 bases, leaving 7 bases between them. Germline V gives CDR1 LNHNV, CDR2 YYDKDF (reference sequence). The CDR3 has 12 amino acids. This CDR3 reads CATSREAGGYTF. In DNA form, the CDR3 reads TGTGCCACCAGCAGAGAGGCGGGCGGCTACACCTTC.

The chain employs TRBV12-3 or TRBV12-4 and TRBJ1-2; a possible D gene is TRBD1 (5 bases). The CDR3 runs 13 residues. V lost 5 bases and J 4 bases, leaving 11 bases between the germline ends. The CDR3 DNA follows: TGTGCCAGCAGTCGGGACCGGCTCTATGGCTACACCTTC. Translating it yields CASSRDRLYGYTF.